The clone carrying this T cell receptor (beta chain) appeared many times. The antigen is undetermined. This entry is derived from a study of early T cells in non-severe SARS-CoV-2 infection. For the study at large: Sequenced bulk RNA came from whole blood that was unsorted, and chains were unpaired.

This CDR3 has 16 residues. V lost 0 bases and J 5 bases, leaving 14 bases between the germline ends. Germline V gives CDR1 MNHNS, CDR2 SASEGT. The library protocol tagged individual cDNA molecules with unique molecular identifiers. TCRdb re-called the 5' RACE reads through MiXCR, storing one row per CDR3 protein. Of 60,000 to 65,000 distinct CDR3 sequences listed, about 10% are singletons. Findings and caveats of the study: Matching against VDJdb likely underestimated virus-specific expansions, favoring anti-spike CD8.

The sample in question was whole blood, obtained at baseline. The rearrangement links TRBV6-1 to TRBJ1-5, with unresolved D. The receptor was derived from an adult who was a healthcare worker with PCR-confirmed SARS-CoV-2 infection or an uninfected control (not recorded which). The CDR3 DNA reads TGTGCCAGCAGTGAAGCGCCGGCGCCTGGGTATCAGCCCCAGCATTTT. Its protein is CASSEAPAPGYQPQHF.